At least ten counts were recorded for the clone carrying this T cell receptor beta chain. The sample originates from a study of T cells in Graves' hyperthyroidism and ophthalmopathy. The CDR3 has 14 residues. V lost 4 bases and J lost 5; bases outside the gene matches: 6. CDR1 is DFQATT, CDR2 SNEGSKA, per germline (reference sequence). Amplification targeted TCR beta CDR3 regions from RNA transcripts. The HTBI primer set was used in a first-round RT-PCR of the TCR CDR3. TCRdb itself ran the multiplex PCR reads through MiXCR, one entry per CDR3 protein. The sample lists around 800,000 distinct CDR3 sequences, around 38% occurring once. The authors deemed Graves' hyperthyroidism stable absent ophthalmopathy progression within 18 months. Reasons for excluding patients were uncontrolled infection, other autoimmune disease, pregnancy or lactation.

The sample consisted of blood. The sequence was collected from a man aged 18 to 30 with Graves' hyperthyroidism. The chain carries TRBV20-1 and TRBJ2-5; 11 bases agree with TRBD1. This CDR3 reads CSATRGDRGETQYF. CDR3 sequence (DNA): TGCAGTGCTACCCGAGGGGACAGGGGGGAGACCCAGTACTTC.